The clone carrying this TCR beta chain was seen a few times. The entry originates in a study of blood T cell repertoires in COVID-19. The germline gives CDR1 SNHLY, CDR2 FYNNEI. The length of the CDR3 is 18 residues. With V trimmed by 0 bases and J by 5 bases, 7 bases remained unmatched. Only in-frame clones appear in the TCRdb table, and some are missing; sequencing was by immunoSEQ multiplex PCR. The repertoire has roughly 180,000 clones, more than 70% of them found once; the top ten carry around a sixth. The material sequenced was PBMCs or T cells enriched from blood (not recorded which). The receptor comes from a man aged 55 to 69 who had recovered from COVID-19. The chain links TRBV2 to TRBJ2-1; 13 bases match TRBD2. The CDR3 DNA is TGTGCCAGCAGTGAAGCGGGACTAGCGGGACGTGCCCACAATGAGCAGTTCTTC. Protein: CASSEAGLAGRAHNEQFF.